This TCR beta chain was identified during a study of vaccination and CD4 T cells after COVID-19. V gave up 8 bases and J gave up 7 bases; unmatched junction bases: 5. In germline, CDR1 is MNHNS, CDR2 SASEGT. This CDR3 is 12 amino acids long. Sequencing of DNA taken from cultured CD4+ T cells relied on the Oncomine TCR Beta short-read assay. Using the QIAamp micro DNA kit, genomic DNA was extracted from the CD4+ T cells that had been cultured. One entry per CDR3 protein results from TCRdb running MiXCR on the PCR reads. In the table there are 7,500 to 9,000 distinct CDR3 sequences, more than 40% of which are singletons. Treatment specified: roughly ten-day PBMC culture with coronavirus spike peptide pools or control peptides (ViraFEST assay). The unexposed donor provided CD4+ T cells, which were taken before the COVID-19 pandemic (2011-2018). Only a few counts were recorded for this clonotype. Its specificity is not known.

Sequenced sample: CD4+ T cells from blood, cultured in vitro. The rearrangement joins TRBV6-1 to TRBJ1-5, with TRBD1 identical over 7 bases. The clonotype comes from a human donor in good health. The CDR3 DNA reads as TGTGCCAGCGTTAGGGGGCAACAGCCCCAGCATTTT. Protein sequence: CASVRGQQPQHF.